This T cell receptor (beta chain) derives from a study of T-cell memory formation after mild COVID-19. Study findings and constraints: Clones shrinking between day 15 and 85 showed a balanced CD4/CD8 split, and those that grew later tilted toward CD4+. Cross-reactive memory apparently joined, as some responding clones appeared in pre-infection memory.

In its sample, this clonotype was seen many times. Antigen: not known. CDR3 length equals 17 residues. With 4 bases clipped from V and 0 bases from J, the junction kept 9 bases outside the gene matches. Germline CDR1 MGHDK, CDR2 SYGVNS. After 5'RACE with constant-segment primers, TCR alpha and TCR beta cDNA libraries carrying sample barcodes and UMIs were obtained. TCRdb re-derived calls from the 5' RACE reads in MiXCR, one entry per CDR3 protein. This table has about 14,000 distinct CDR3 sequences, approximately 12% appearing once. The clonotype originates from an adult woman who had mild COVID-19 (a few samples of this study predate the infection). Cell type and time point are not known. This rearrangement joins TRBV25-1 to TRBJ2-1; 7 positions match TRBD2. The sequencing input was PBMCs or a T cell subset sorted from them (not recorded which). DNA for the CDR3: TGTGCCAGCAGTGGCCGTTTCGGGAGGAGCTCCTACAATGAGCAGTTCTTC. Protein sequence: CASSGRFGRSSYNEQFF.